This TCR beta chain was profiled in a study of beta chain features in type 1 diabetes. Overall study results and limits: Patients showed naive, central memory and Treg TCRB repertoires that appeared more similar than those of healthy donors. Shortening that was moderate but significant affected the TCRB CDR3s of Type 1 diabetes patients in all four CD4+ subsets.

V was clipped by 5 bases and J by 2 bases, with 13 bases between them. The CDR3 runs to 14 residues. Germline V gene lookup returns CDR1 SQVTM and CDR2 ANQGSEA. Many counts were recorded for this clone. Its specificity is not known. The isolated RNA, all of it, was reverse transcribed, so expressed TCRB transcripts were what got sequenced. Approximately 4 million reads on average were seen across naive, central memory and regulatory T cell samples. Clones were sequenced by immunoSEQ multiplex PCR, and TCRdb holds only the in-frame ones, with some missing. The data hold 100,000 to 150,000 clones, with around a sixth observed a single time. Blood was drawn once from each donor into heparinised tubes. The draws averaged roughly 120 mL. Populations isolated by sorting all had purity greater than 95%.

This TCR came from a man between 18 and 29 years old with type 1 diabetes. The sample consisted of central memory CD4+ T cells from blood. The gene calls are TRBV29-1 and TRBJ2-1, with D possibly matching TRBD2 (6 bases). For the CDR3, the DNA is TGCAGCGTTCGGGAACTAGCCGCCTACAATGAGCAGTTCTTC. It encodes CSVRELAAYNEQFF.